Below, 19 T cell receptor beta chains from the same sample are listed, as sequenced in a study of spatial heterogeneity in lung cancer. As for time point: blood at routine non-recurrence follow-up after resection. TCRdb redid the calling of the 5' RACE reads with MiXCR, one entry per CDR3 protein. The sample has about 46,000 distinct CDR3 sequences; 12% are singletons. The sequencing here drew on PBMCs, taken at follow-up. Receptors were obtained from a male donor with early-stage non-small cell lung cancer.

This clonotype was counted ten times or more. V is TRBV5-1 and J is TRBJ2-1, with 15 bases matching TRBD2. With 4 bases clipped from V and 9 bases from J, the junction kept 2 bases outside the gene matches. Per germline, CDR1 SGHRS and CDR2 YFSETQ. The CDR3 contains 14 residues. CDR3 nucleotides: TGCGCCAGCAGCCCGGGACTAGCGGGAGGTGAGCAGTTCTTC. It codes for CASSPGLAGGEQFF.

In its sample, this clonotype was seen many times. The V call is TRBV3-1, the J call TRBJ1-3, with D uncertain. V was shortened by 0 bases and J by 0 bases, with 18 bases between the two germline ends. Germline-derived CDR1 and CDR2 are LGHDT and YNNKEL (reference sequence). This CDR3 is built from 19 residues. CDR3 loop: CASSQEGPTYQGSGNTIYF. In DNA form, the CDR3 reads TGTGCCAGCAGCCAAGAAGGGCCGACATACCAAGGCTCTGGAAACACCATATATTTT.

This clonotype was picked up many times. The chain carries TRBV2 and TRBJ1-2, with D possibly TRBD1 on 5 matching bases. The CDR3 has 15 amino acids. Germline V gives CDR1 SNHLY, CDR2 FYNNEI. Trimming left V 3 bases short and J 0 bases short, with 11 bases between. CDR3 sequence: CASSEWAGPNYGYTF. In DNA, the CDR3 is TGTGCCAGCAGTGAGTGGGCAGGGCCTAACTATGGCTACACCTTC. The whole variable domain, filled in from reference TRBV2 and TRBJ1-2, reads EPEVTQTPSHQVTQMGQEVILRCVPISNHLYFYWYRQILGQKVEFLVSFYNNEISEKSEIFDDQFSVERPDGSNFTLKIRSTKLEDSAMYFCASSEWAGPNYGYTFGSGTRLTVV.

This clonotype was detected ten times or more. The gene calls are TRBV7-3 and TRBJ1-5, with D hard to call. Germline V gene sequence: CDR1 SGHTA, CDR2 FQGTGA. The CDR3 runs 13 residues. V dropped 2 bases and J dropped 4 bases, with 6 bases sitting between them. CDR3 in amino acids: CASSLDGNQPQHF. CDR3 nucleotide sequence: TGTGCCAGCAGCTTAGATGGAAATCAGCCCCAGCATTTT.

This chain connects TRBV4-3 to TRBJ2-2; D unresolved. The CDR3 consists of 14 residues. Germline lookup yields CDR1 LGHNA and CDR2 YSLEER. V lost 1 base and J lost 7, with 10 bases in between. The CDR3 nucleotides are TGCGCCAGCAGCCAAGGTTCTGACATCGGGGAGCTGTTTTTT. This sequence encodes CASSQGSDIGELFF.

J is TRBJ2-3 and V is TRBV6-5; no clear D. The CDR3 totals 15 residues. CDR1 MNHEY and CDR2 SVGAGI come from the germline V gene. The germline V and J ends were trimmed by 0 bases and 6 bases, with 13 bases remaining between them. The CDR3 is CASSYSEGPRDTQYF. The CDR3 DNA follows: TGTGCCAGCAGTTACTCGGAAGGCCCGAGGGATACGCAGTATTTT.

Only a few counts were recorded for this clonotype. This chain uses TRBV4-1 with TRBJ2-7, with D perhaps matching TRBD2 (6 bases). There are 14 residues in the CDR3. Germline V CDR1 and CDR2: MGHRA, YSYEKL. Trimming stripped 1 base from V and 5 bases from J, with 12 bases between. CDR3 bases: TGCGCCAGCAGCCAAGGGGCTAGCGCCGACGAGCAGTACTTC. Translated: CASSQGASADEQYF.

This clonotype has at least ten counts. The genes are TRBV28 and TRBJ2-3; D tentatively reads TRBD1 or TRBD2 (5 bases each). Looked up from germline, CDR1 is MDHEN and CDR2 is SYDVKM. The V end lost 10 bases, the J end lost 1 base, and 18 bases lay between the germline ends. This CDR3 region has 15 residues. The CDR3, as DNA: TGTGCCACCAAGACCCTGGGACCAGGCACAGATACGCAGTATTTT. Amino acids: CATKTLGPGTDTQYF.

The gene calls are TRBV20-1 and TRBJ1-2, with D possibly TRBD1 on 5 matching bases. Per the germline V gene, CDR1 is DFQATT and CDR2 is SNEGSKA (reference sequence). The CDR3 extends over 14 amino acids. V lost 1 base to trimming and J lost 3 bases, with 12 bases between them. In DNA form, the CDR3 reads TGCAGTGCTAGAGGCGTCCGGGGGGACTATGGCTACACCTTC. Translated: CSARGVRGDYGYTF.

CDR3 bases: TGTGCCAGCAGCCAAGAGAGGGGGGTCGAGCAGTACTTC. This sequence encodes CASSQERGVEQYF. V is TRBV4-2 and J is TRBJ2-7; D is tentatively TRBD1 or TRBD2 (6 bases each). Germline V lookup: CDR1 LGHNA, CDR2 YNFKEQ. The CDR3 consists of 13 residues. V lost 0 bases and J lost 6, with 9 bases in between.

This clonotype occurred many times. The rearrangement joins TRBV4-3 to TRBJ2-1, with TRBD2 identical over 9 bases. Germline V CDR1 and CDR2: LGHNA, YSLEER. Unmatched junction bases numbered 0, after V lost 3 bases and J lost 6 bases. CDR3 length: 13 amino acids. CDR3 nucleotide sequence: TGCGCCAGCAGCCAGACTAGCGGCAATGAGCAGTTCTTC. Protein sequence: CASSQTSGNEQFF.

This clonotype was found many times. CDR3 coding DNA: TGTGCCAGCAGTTCCGCCAGCGACGGGAACACTGAAGCTTTCTTT. Protein sequence: CASSSASDGNTEAFF. This chain joins TRBV6-6 and TRBJ1-1; D gene ambiguous. The V gene lost 4 bases and the J gene lost 1 base, with 13 bases spanning the gap. The CDR3 has 15 residues. Germline V gene lookup returns CDR1 MNHNY and CDR2 SVGAGI (reference sequence).

The rearrangement uses TRBV18 and TRBJ1-1, with 8 bases that match TRBD1. Germline trimming cut 4 bases from V and 4 bases from J; bases unmatched to any gene: 8. This CDR3 comprises 15 residues. CDR1 KGHSH and CDR2 LQKENI come from the germline V gene. CDR3 amino acids: CASSRGQGGGTEAFF. The DNA of the CDR3 is TGTGCCAGCTCACGAGGACAGGGAGGTGGCACTGAAGCTTTCTTT.

Ten or more counts support this clonotype. This chain links TRBV5-5 with TRBJ1-3; 8 bases fit TRBD1. Losses at the gene ends were 4 bases for V and 0 bases for J; bases not matched to a gene: 12. Per germline, CDR1 SGHKS and CDR2 YYEKEE (reference sequence). The CDR3 sequence is 18 residues long. Here the CDR3 reads CASSEAVGQGYSGNTIYF. DNA of the CDR3: TGTGCCAGCAGCGAAGCGGTTGGACAGGGCTACTCTGGAAACACCATATATTTT.

This clonotype was counted a few times. CDR3 amino acids: CASSLLGNNQPQHF. The DNA of the CDR3 is TGTGCCAGCAGTTTATTGGGGAACAATCAGCCCCAGCATTTT. The chain carries TRBV12-3 or TRBV12-4 and TRBJ1-5, with unresolved D. CDR3 length: 14 residues. The V and J ends lost 2 bases and 3 bases respectively, with 8 bases between them.

This chain links TRBV7-9 with TRBJ2-1; possible D gene TRBD2, 5 bases. The germline V and J ends were trimmed by 5 bases and 1 base, with 12 bases remaining between them. This CDR3 region has 15 residues. The germline V gene has CDR1 SEHNR and CDR2 FQNEAQ (reference sequence). Here the CDR3 reads CASSPLDWSYNEQFF. The CDR3 nucleotides read TGTGCCAGCAGCCCTCTGGACTGGTCCTACAATGAGCAGTTCTTC.

This clonotype was counted at least ten times. This chain links TRBV27 with TRBJ2-2; 12 bases are shared with TRBD2. The CDR3 covers 16 residues. Germline V gene data show CDR1 as MNHEY and CDR2 as SMNVEV (reference sequence). The ends lost 2 bases at V and 3 bases at J; junction bases unmatched: 1. The CDR3 DNA is TGTGCCAGCAGTTTAGGGACTAGCGGGTACACCGGGGAGCTGTTTTTT. Its protein is CASSLGTSGYTGELFF.

This clonotype occurred many times. For the CDR3, the DNA is TGTGCCAGCAGCTTGGTGGCAGATAGCAATCAGCCCCAGCATTTT. This sequence encodes CASSLVADSNQPQHF. The V gene is TRBV5-5, the J gene TRBJ1-5; D is unresolved. The CDR3 is 15 amino acids. CDR1 is SGHKS and CDR2 is YYEKEE in the germline V gene (reference sequence). Trimming stripped 0 bases from V and 0 bases from J, with 7 bases between.

This clonotype occurred many times. The V and J genes are TRBV25-1 and TRBJ1-2; D gene ambiguous. Germline V gives CDR1 MGHDK, CDR2 SYGVNS. This CDR3 has 12 residues. Trimming cost V 2 bases and J 3 bases, with 4 bases left between them. The CDR3 here is CASSEPDYGYTF. The CDR3 coding sequence is TGTGCCAGCAGTGAACCCGACTATGGCTACACCTTC.